The 27 T cell receptor beta chains presented below share a single source sample, sequenced in a study of blood T cell repertoires in COVID-19. TCRdb's table, derived via immunoSEQ multiplex PCR, lists solely in-frame clones and lacks some. The sample lists approximately 72,000 clones, roughly 85% occurring once. Sequenced material: peripheral blood. All receptors derive from a woman at least 80 years old with acute or convalescent COVID-19.

This sequence joins TRBV27 and TRBJ2-7; 7 bases align to TRBD1. V lost 4 bases and J lost 3; bases outside the gene matches: 6. The CDR3 sequence is 14 residues long. Germline values: CDR1 MNHEY, CDR2 SMNVEV (reference sequence). CDR3 sequence (DNA): TGTGCCAGCAGTTCCAGGCCAGGGGGCTACGAGCAGTACTTC. Translating it yields CASSSRPGGYEQYF.

The chain has TRBV27 and TRBJ1-2, with a tentative D call TRBD1 (6 bases). The V gene lost 3 bases and the J gene lost 0 bases, with 11 bases spanning the gap. CDR3 length equals 15 residues. From germline, CDR1 is MNHEY and CDR2 SMNVEV (reference sequence). The CDR3 nucleotides read TGTGCCAGCAGTTTGGGGGCAGAGGCTAACTATGGCTACACCTTC. Protein: CASSLGAEANYGYTF.

This clone was observed a single time. The genes are TRBV5-4 and TRBJ2-6; 7 nucleotides align to TRBD1. With V trimmed by 4 bases and J by 0 bases, 10 bases remained unmatched. The CDR3 covers 18 residues. From germline, CDR1 is SGHNT and CDR2 YYREEE (reference sequence). The CDR3 DNA reads TGTGCCAGCAGCAGGCCGGGACAGAGCTTCTCTGGGGCCAACGTCCTGACTTTC. Protein sequence: CASSRPGQSFSGANVLTF.

J is TRBJ2-1 and V is TRBV18; D perhaps matches TRBD1 (6 bases). Germline CDR1 and CDR2: KGHSH and LQKENI. Trimming left V 0 bases short and J 11 bases short, with 17 bases between. The CDR3 extends over 15 amino acids. For the CDR3, the DNA is TGTGCCAGCTCACCACCGGTTCGAAAACAGGGCAAGCAGTTCTTC. Protein product: CASSPPVRKQGKQFF.

This chain joins TRBV5-1 and TRBJ2-3, with D perhaps matching TRBD1 (6 bases). Germline assignment: CDR1 SGHRS and CDR2 YFSETQ. The CDR3 runs to 17 residues. V lost 1 base to trimming and J lost 0 bases, with 15 bases between them. The CDR3 DNA reads TGCGCCAGCAGCTTGAGTCCCGGGACACAAAGCACAGATACGCAGTATTTT. It specifies CASSLSPGTQSTDTQYF.

The chain recombines TRBV9 with TRBJ1-6, with D unclear. CDR3 length equals 14 residues. Germline CDR1 reads SGDLS; CDR2 reads YYNGEE. V lost 0 bases to trimming and J lost 5 bases, with 6 bases between them. The CDR3 region has the DNA TGTGCCAGCAGCGTAGGCCACAATAATTCACCCCTCCACTTT. Translated: CASSVGHNNSPLHF.

The table lists this clone with a few counts. The DNA of the CDR3 is TGTGCCGCCCTAGCGGGCCCCACAGATACGCAGTATTTT. Encoded protein: CAALAGPTDTQYF. V is TRBV30 and J is TRBJ2-3; TRBD2 agrees at 8 bases. With V trimmed by 8 bases and J by 2 bases, 6 bases remained unmatched. Germline V CDR1 and CDR2: GTSNPN, SVGIG (reference sequence). The CDR3 covers 13 residues.

This clone was counted once. V usage is TRBV6-1 and J usage is TRBJ2-5, with D possibly matching TRBD1 (5 bases). Trimming shortened V by 3 bases and J by 4 bases, and 6 bases separated the two germline ends. Germline V gene lookup returns CDR1 MNHNS and CDR2 SASEGT. The length of the CDR3 is 12 residues. The CDR3 here is CASSEQGETQYF. In DNA form, the CDR3 reads TGTGCCAGCAGTGAGCAGGGAGAGACCCAGTACTTC.

CDR3 residues: CASSIVLAGGLTDTQYF. CDR3 bases: TGTGCCAGTAGTATAGTCCTAGCGGGAGGACTCACAGATACGCAGTATTTT. The chain is built from TRBV19 and TRBJ2-3; 11 nucleotides align to TRBD2. V lost 1 base and J lost 2; bases outside the gene matches: 5. The length of the CDR3 is 17 residues. Per the germline V gene, CDR1 is LNHDA and CDR2 is SQIVND (reference sequence).

In its sample, this clone was seen once. The gene calls are TRBV6-5 and TRBJ2-2; tentatively, D is TRBD2 (5 bases). The V gene's germline CDR1 is MNHEY and CDR2 SVGAGI. V lost 0 bases and J lost 1, with 9 bases in between. This CDR3 is built from 16 residues. CDR3 nucleotides: TGTGCCAGCAGTTACTCGAAGCGGTTGAACACCGGGGAGCTGTTTTTT. Encoded protein: CASSYSKRLNTGELFF.

CDR3 DNA sequence: TGTGCCAGCAGCATCGGGACTAGCGGGAGACTCAATGAGCAGTTCTTC. Its translation is CASSIGTSGRLNEQFF. The rearrangement joins TRBV7-9 to TRBJ2-1; TRBD2 matches at 14 bases. The CDR3 totals 16 residues. Unmatched junction bases numbered 6, after V lost 5 bases and J lost 6 bases. Germline V gives CDR1 SEHNR, CDR2 FQNEAQ (reference sequence).

The chain combines TRBV7-9 with TRBJ1-4; D not resolved. The CDR3 contains 17 residues. The germline V and J ends were trimmed by 2 bases and 8 bases, with 21 bases remaining between them. Germline V CDR1 and CDR2: SEHNR, FQNEAQ (reference sequence). DNA of the CDR3: TGTGCCAGCAGCTTATGGGGTCCCCGAGGGAAAGGGGAAAAACTGTTTTTT. Amino acids: CASSLWGPRGKGEKLFF.

The count of this clone is one. The genes are TRBV2 and TRBJ1-2; a possible D gene is TRBD1 (6 bases). Germline CDR1 and CDR2: SNHLY and FYNNEI. The CDR3 covers 12 residues. With 6 bases removed from V and 6 bases from J, the gap between germline ends came to 11 bases. The CDR3 DNA is TGTGCCAGCAGCGGGACACTAAATGGCTACACCTTC. Translation gives CASSGTLNGYTF.

This chain links TRBV19 with TRBJ1-6; 7 bases map to TRBD1. Germline CDR1 reads LNHDA; CDR2 reads SQIVND (reference sequence). V lost 10 bases, J lost 5 bases, and 11 bases stayed unmatched. This CDR3 is built from 15 residues. CDR3 loop: CATTFRDSNNSPLHF. The CDR3 DNA reads TGTGCCACCACCTTCCGGGACAGCAATAATTCACCCCTCCACTTT. Based on the CDR3 plus reference TRBV19 and TRBJ1-6, the full variable domain is DGGITQSPKYLFRKEGQNVTLSCEQNLNHDAMYWYRQDPGQGLRLIYYSQIVNDFQKGDIAEGYSVSREKKESFPLTVTSAQKNPTAFYLCATTFRDSNNSPLHFGNGTRLTVT.

Turning to this clone: This specimen includes other DNA sequences encoding the same CDR3. The gene calls are TRBV12-3 or TRBV12-4 and TRBJ1-1; D perhaps matches TRBD1 (5 bases). The CDR3 extends over 13 amino acids. Trimming removed 3 bases from V and 2 bases from J, with 7 bases in between. The CDR3 sequence: CASSLQGNTEAFF. As DNA, the CDR3 is TGTGCCAGCAGTTTGCAGGGTAACACTGAAGCTTTCTTT.

V usage is TRBV19 and J usage is TRBJ1-5; D may be TRBD1 (6 bases). Germline loops: CDR1 LNHDA, CDR2 SQIVND (reference sequence). The V and J ends lost 3 bases and 6 bases respectively, with 12 bases between them. The length of the CDR3 is 14 residues. CDR3 residues: CASSMGGHGQPQHF. Here the CDR3 DNA reads TGTGCCAGTAGTATGGGGGGGCACGGTCAGCCCCAGCATTTT.

The genes are TRBV19 and TRBJ2-1; D is perhaps TRBD1 (7 bases). Trimming removed 5 bases from V and 9 bases from J, with 17 bases in between. The CDR3 is 14 amino acids. Germline V gene lookup returns CDR1 LNHDA and CDR2 SQIVND (reference sequence). The CDR3 sequence is CASSVRGQGGEQFF. The CDR3 DNA reads TGTGCCAGTAGTGTGAGGGGGCAGGGGGGTGAGCAGTTCTTC.

The chain employs TRBV18 and TRBJ2-7; perhaps TRBD2 as D (6 bases). Germline CDR1 is KGHSH and CDR2 is LQKENI. CDR3 length equals 13 residues. Deletions cut 1 base from V and 5 bases from J, with 9 bases between. CDR3 DNA: TGTGCCAGCTCACCACGGGAGGTGAACGAGCAGTACTTC. It translates to CASSPREVNEQYF. The whole variable domain, remainder taken from reference TRBV18 and TRBJ2-7, is NAGVMQNPRHLVRRRGQEARLRCSPMKGHSHVYWYRQLPEEGLKFMVYLQKENIIDESGMPKERFSAEFPKEGPSILRIQQVVRGDSAAYFCASSPREVNEQYFGPGTRLTVT.

This clone was recorded a few times. The chain uses TRBV5-8 and TRBJ2-3; maybe TRBD1 (6 bases). The CDR3 covers 14 residues. V lost 5 bases, J lost 1 base, and 11 bases lay in between. Germline-derived CDR1 and CDR2 are SGHTS and YDEGEE. The CDR3 region is CASSKGERTDTQYF. The CDR3 bases are TGTGCCAGCAGTAAGGGGGAGCGCACAGATACGCAGTATTTT.

The chain couples TRBV6-5 to TRBJ2-7; D not certain. The length of the CDR3 is 14 residues. The germline CDR1 and CDR2 sequences are MNHEY and SVGAGI. V gave up 3 bases and J gave up 3 bases, with 12 bases separating them. The chain's CDR3 is CASSYDSSIYEQYF. Here the CDR3 DNA reads TGTGCCAGCAGTTATGACTCTAGTATCTACGAGCAGTACTTC.

This chain uses TRBV7-9 with TRBJ2-2, with 8 bases matching TRBD2. J gave up 1 base and V 6 bases, and 7 bases lay outside the gene matches. The germline V gene encodes CDR1 SEHNR and CDR2 FQNEAQ (reference sequence). CDR3 length: 16 residues. The DNA for the CDR3 is TGTGCCAGCAGAGATAAAGCGGGGGAGAACACCGGGGAGCTGTTTTTT. Translating it yields CASRDKAGENTGELFF.

V is TRBV28 and J is TRBJ1-2, with TRBD1 matching 12 bases. The CDR3 has 17 residues. Germline CDR1 is MDHEN and CDR2 is SYDVKM. The J segment lost 3 bases and the V segment lost 1 base, leaving 6 bases of the junction unmatched. The CDR3 bases are TGTGCCAGCAGTTTATCGACCGGGACAGGGGGCGACTATGGCTACACCTTC. It codes for CASSLSTGTGGDYGYTF.

This clone was recorded once. The chain has TRBV4-1 and TRBJ2-7, with TRBD1 matching 7 bases. Germline CDR1 and CDR2: MGHRA and YSYEKL. The CDR3 contains 14 residues. Trimming took 0 bases from V and 9 from J; bases not matched to a gene: 8. The CDR3 DNA reads TGCGCCAGCAGCCAAGACCTGGGCAGGGGGACGCAGTACTTC. Amino acids: CASSQDLGRGTQYF.

The chain employs TRBV30 and TRBJ1-5; 10 nucleotides line up with TRBD1. CDR1 is GTSNPN, CDR2 SVGIG, per germline (reference sequence). Trimming cost V 2 bases and J 6 bases; bases outside gene matches: 4. The CDR3 length is 14 residues. The CDR3 DNA follows: TGTGCCTGGAGTTCCGACAGGGGGCCTCAGCCCCAGCATTTT. Its translation: CAWSSDRGPQPQHF.

This sequence joins TRBV27 and TRBJ2-1, with D possibly being TRBD2 (5 bases). Germline lookup yields CDR1 MNHEY and CDR2 SMNVEV (reference sequence). Trimming pared 1 base from V and 8 bases from J, leaving 24 bases between. The CDR3 consists of 18 residues. The DNA of the CDR3 is TGTGCCAGCAGTTTATTTGCCCTTGTCAGTCGCGGGCGCGATGAGCAGTTCTTC. Encoded protein: CASSLFALVSRGRDEQFF.

This chain uses TRBV5-5 with TRBJ2-1; 7 positions agree with TRBD1. The CDR3 contains 15 residues. Germline CDR1 and CDR2: SGHKS and YYEKEE (reference sequence). Trimming at V came to 0 bases and at J to 6 bases, leaving 6 bases not matched to a gene. CDR3 in DNA: TGTGCCAGCAGCTTGGGGGGGACAGCCCTCAATGAGCAGTTCTTC. Its translation is CASSLGGTALNEQFF.

The chain employs TRBV19 and TRBJ1-3; 10 positions match TRBD1. Germline V gene lookup returns CDR1 LNHDA and CDR2 SQIVND (reference sequence). V was pared by 3 bases and J by 2 bases, with 7 bases of the junction left unmatched. The CDR3 is made up of 17 amino acids. CDR3 coding DNA: TGTGCCAGTAGTATTAGTTCCGGGACAGGGGCTGGAAACACCATATATTTT. Amino acids: CASSISSGTGAGNTIYF.